Following are 29 T cell receptor beta chains from one sample sequenced in a study of T-cell memory formation after mild COVID-19. TCRdb processed the 5' RACE reads anew with MiXCR; each CDR3 protein has one entry. This sample carries 58,000 or so distinct CDR3 sequences, 28% of them seen once, and the ten largest clones take approximately 43%. Sequences were obtained from PBMCs or a T cell subset sorted from them (not recorded which). The receptor set was obtained from a young man who had mild COVID-19 (a few samples of this study predate the infection). Cell type and time point are not known.

This clonotype was found a few times. This chain connects TRBV12-3 or TRBV12-4 to TRBJ2-1, with unresolved D. The V gene lost 3 bases and the J gene lost 7 bases, with 7 bases spanning the gap. The CDR3 is 12 amino acids. CDR3 amino acids: CASSFGVNEQFF. The CDR3 coding sequence is TGTGCCAGCAGTTTTGGAGTAAATGAGCAGTTCTTC.

The chain links TRBV29-1 to TRBJ2-1; D not certain. The CDR3 consists of 12 residues. CDR1 is SQVTM, CDR2 ANQGSEA, per germline. V lost 3 bases and J lost 7, with 10 bases in between. CDR3 sequence: CSVETRRNEQFF. In nucleotides, the CDR3 is TGCAGCGTTGAGACCCGAAGGAATGAGCAGTTCTTC.

This clonotype was counted between two and nine times. V and J are TRBV5-6 and TRBJ2-5; 7 nucleotides agree with TRBD2. This CDR3 region has 13 residues. V lost 4 bases and J lost 5; bases outside the gene matches: 5. The V gene's germline CDR1 is SGHDT and CDR2 YYEEEE. For the CDR3, the DNA is TGTGCCAGCAGCCAGACTAGCATGGAGACCCAGTACTTC. It codes for CASSQTSMETQYF. The whole variable domain, remainder taken from reference TRBV5-6 and TRBJ2-5, is DAGVTQSPTHLIKTRGQQVTLRCSPKSGHDTVSWYQQALGQGPQFIFQYYEEEERQRGNFPDRFSGHQFPNYSSELNVNALLLGDSALYLCASSQTSMETQYFGPGTRLLVL.

This clonotype was detected a few times. V gene TRBV6-2 or TRBV6-3 combines with J gene TRBJ2-5, with D unresolved. CDR3 size: 14 residues. Trimming removed 7 bases at V and 2 bases at J, with 14 bases between. Germline CDR1 is MNHEY and CDR2 is SVGEGT. The CDR3 DNA sequence: TGTGCCAGCACGGGTTCCGCGGAACAAGAGACCCAGTACTTC. Its protein is CASTGSAEQETQYF.

The DNA of the CDR3 is TGCGCCAGCAGCCAAGATTACCAGGCGAATCAGCCCCAGCATTTT. It yields the protein CASSQDYQANQPQHF. The chain has TRBV4-3 and TRBJ1-5; D is uncertain. Looked up from germline, CDR1 is LGHNA and CDR2 is YSLEER. The CDR3 has 15 amino acids. V lost 0 bases to trimming and J lost 4 bases, with 10 bases between them.

The genes are TRBV7-2 and TRBJ1-1; D gene uncertain. The V gene's germline CDR1 is SGHTA and CDR2 FQGNSA. The CDR3 covers 14 residues. V was cut by 5 bases and J by 5 bases, with 15 bases left in between. For the CDR3, the DNA is TGTGCCAGCAGCGTCCGGCGGCTACGGACTGAAGCTTTCTTT. Translating it yields CASSVRRLRTEAFF.

The chain joins TRBV27 to TRBJ2-1; TRBD2 agrees at 8 bases. Germline CDR1 MNHEY, CDR2 SMNVEV (reference sequence). This CDR3 has 15 amino acids. Germline trimming cut 2 bases from V and 8 bases from J; bases unmatched to any gene: 8. The CDR3 protein is CASSLLGLASHEQFF. Written as DNA, the CDR3 is TGTGCCAGCAGTTTACTCGGACTAGCTTCGCATGAGCAGTTCTTC.

This clonotype was detected a few times. The chain has TRBV6-5 and TRBJ2-2; no reliable D call. CDR3 length equals 11 residues. Germline CDR1 reads MNHEY; CDR2 reads SVGAGI. The V end was cut by 7 bases, the J end by 6 bases, with 6 bases between. CDR3 residues: CASKGSGELFF. The CDR3 bases are TGTGCCAGCAAGGGATCCGGGGAGCTGTTTTTT.

This clonotype was observed a handful of times. V gene TRBV6-2 or TRBV6-3 combines with J gene TRBJ1-2; 9 bases agree with TRBD1. V shed 6 bases and J 4 bases; nucleotides not matched to a gene: 3. The CDR3 has 13 amino acids. The germline CDR1 and CDR2 sequences are MNHEY and SVGEGT. The DNA of the CDR3 is TGTGCCAGCAGCCGGGACAGGGCCTATGGCTACACCTTC. Translated, it gives CASSRDRAYGYTF.

This clonotype was picked up a small number of times. The genes are TRBV18 and TRBJ1-5; TRBD1 matches 8 bases. J lost 0 bases, V lost 3 bases, and 7 bases had no gene match. Germline CDR1 KGHSH, CDR2 LQKENI. The CDR3 runs 17 residues. This CDR3 reads CASSPSGTGDSNQPQHF. CDR3 coding DNA: TGTGCCAGCTCACCGTCCGGGACAGGAGATAGCAATCAGCCCCAGCATTTT.

The genes are TRBV2 and TRBJ2-3; no definite D call. CDR1 is SNHLY, CDR2 FYNNEI, per germline. The CDR3 is 12 amino acids. V gave up 3 bases and J gave up 0 bases, with 1 base separating them. In nucleotides, the CDR3 is TGTGCCAGCAGTGACAGCACAGATACGCAGTATTTT. Residues: CASSDSTDTQYF.

The gene calls are TRBV4-2 and TRBJ1-1, with D possibly TRBD1 on 5 matching bases. V lost 0 bases, J lost 1 base, and 12 bases lay in between. This CDR3 spans 16 amino acids. Germline CDR1 is LGHNA and CDR2 is YNFKEQ. In nucleotides, the CDR3 is TGTGCCAGCAGCCAAGATTTGAGACAGACGAACACTGAAGCTTTCTTT. This sequence encodes CASSQDLRQTNTEAFF.

The sample holds many counts of this clonotype. The V and J genes are TRBV29-1 and TRBJ2-7; D is unresolved. CDR1 SQVTM and CDR2 ANQGSEA come from the germline V gene. This CDR3 has 12 amino acids. Trimming removed 5 bases from V and 3 bases from J, with 11 bases in between. The CDR3 DNA reads as TGCAGCGTTCGGCAAAACCTCTACGAGCAGTACTTC. Amino acids: CSVRQNLYEQYF.

The chain is built from TRBV7-9 and TRBJ2-1, with TRBD1 matching 8 bases. Germline CDR1 is SEHNR and CDR2 is FQNEAQ (reference sequence). J lost 5 bases, V lost 3 bases, and 3 bases had no gene match. The CDR3 runs 14 residues. CDR3 bases: TGTGCCAGCAGCTTTTTGGACAGGGACAATGAGCAGTTCTTC. Translated: CASSFLDRDNEQFF.

This clonotype appeared many times. The J gene is TRBJ2-1, the V gene TRBV6-2 or TRBV6-3; D is unresolved. CDR3 length equals 14 residues. Germline CDR1 MNHEY, CDR2 SVGEGT. The V and J ends lost 6 bases and 2 bases respectively, with 11 bases between them. The CDR3 region has the DNA TGTGCCAGCAGCCAAGACTCCCCCTACAATGAGCAGTTCTTC. Its translation is CASSQDSPYNEQFF.

This clonotype was observed a few times. An end of the junction does not agree with germline; a read error may underlie this. The CDR3 loop reads CSVEDRPREGGAF. DNA for the CDR3: TGCAGCGTTGAAGACCGACCTCGGGAGGGGGGGGCCTTC. The chain uses TRBV29-1 and TRBJ1-2; a weak D match, TRBD1 (6 bases). The germline gives CDR1 SQVTM, CDR2 ANQGSEA. The CDR3 totals 13 residues.

This clonotype was counted only a few times. J is TRBJ2-3 and V is TRBV7-9; the D gene is possibly TRBD1 (6 bases). Trimming pared 5 bases from V and 5 bases from J, leaving 14 bases between. The CDR3 is made up of 14 amino acids. Germline V gene data show CDR1 as SEHNR and CDR2 as FQNEAQ (reference sequence). CDR3 coding DNA: TGTGCCAGCAGCCCCGTGGACAGTCAAGATACGCAGTATTTT. It specifies CASSPVDSQDTQYF.

The chain has TRBV21-1 and TRBJ1-6; TRBD1, as called in the table, went unchecked against the DNA. TRBV21-1 is annotated as a pseudogene. This CDR3 spans 16 amino acids. Here the CDR3 reads CASSKDRGIDNSPLHF. The CDR3, as DNA: TGTGCCAGCAGCAAAGACAGGGGGATTGATAATTCACCCCTCCACTTT.

The chain joins TRBV12-3 or TRBV12-4 to TRBJ2-1, with 15 bases aligning to TRBD2. The CDR3 runs 18 residues. V dropped 6 bases and J dropped 5; count of bases not matched to a gene: 11. CDR3 loop: CASRPGTSGGSGNNEQFF. The CDR3 DNA is TGTGCCAGCAGACCTGGGACTAGCGGGGGGTCCGGGAACAATGAGCAGTTCTTC.

This chain uses TRBV30 with TRBJ2-1; D is possibly TRBD2 (5 bases). There are 10 residues in the CDR3. Germline V gives CDR1 GTSNPN, CDR2 SVGIG (reference sequence). The ends were cut back, 8 bases at V and 6 bases at J, with 8 bases in the middle. CDR3 sequence reads: CAGAVNEQFF. In nucleotides, the CDR3 is TGTGCCGGAGCGGTCAATGAGCAGTTCTTC.

The chain has TRBV9 and TRBJ1-2; D is uncertain. Trimming left V 1 base short and J 1 base short, with 17 bases between. Germline V gene lookup returns CDR1 SGDLS and CDR2 YYNGEE. This CDR3 spans 17 amino acids. CDR3 bases: TGTGCCAGCAGCGTAAGCCCCCATGACGGCAGTAACTATGGCTACACCTTC. This translates into CASSVSPHDGSNYGYTF.

This clonotype has only a few counts. This chain links TRBV7-6 with TRBJ1-3; D is ambiguous. Germline lookup yields CDR1 SGHVS and CDR2 FNYEAQ. The V end lost 5 bases, the J end lost 0 bases, and 11 bases lay between the germline ends. The CDR3 loop spans 15 amino acids. The chain's CDR3 is CASSPAATSGNTIYF. Written as DNA, the CDR3 is TGTGCCAGCAGCCCCGCCGCGACCTCTGGAAACACCATATATTTT.

This chain uses TRBV4-1 with TRBJ2-1; D is uncertain. Germline CDR1 MGHRA, CDR2 YSYEKL. This CDR3 has 12 residues. V lost 3 bases and J lost 7, with 7 bases in between. The CDR3 reads CASSQLGNEQFF. CDR3 DNA sequence: TGCGCCAGCAGCCAGCTAGGGAATGAGCAGTTCTTC.

The chain is built from TRBV27 and TRBJ1-1; weak D call: TRBD1 (6 bases). The CDR3 is made up of 13 amino acids. Trimming shortened V by 0 bases and J by 11 bases, and 13 bases separated the two germline ends. The germline V gene encodes CDR1 MNHEY and CDR2 SMNVEV (reference sequence). The CDR3 DNA follows: TGTGCCAGCAGTTTATCTCTTTCAGGGGTGGCTTTCTTT. Protein product: CASSLSLSGVAFF.

Here the CDR3 reads CASSPTDRGREQYF. In DNA form, the CDR3 reads TGTGCCAGCAGCCCAACGGACAGGGGGCGCGAGCAGTACTTC. The V gene is TRBV6-2 or TRBV6-3, the J gene TRBJ2-7, with 11 bases that match TRBD1. This CDR3 contains 14 residues. The junction had 7 bases not matched to a gene; V was cut back by 6 bases and J by 6 bases. Germline CDR1 reads MNHEY; CDR2 reads SVGEGT.

The genes are TRBV6-5 and TRBJ1-1; D perhaps matches TRBD1 (5 bases). The CDR3 is made up of 14 amino acids. Trimming removed 8 bases from V and 0 bases from J, with 13 bases in between. Germline V gene lookup returns CDR1 MNHEY and CDR2 SVGAGI. As DNA, the CDR3 is TGTGCCAGCGGACCCGGGACGGTGAACACTGAAGCTTTCTTT. Its translation: CASGPGTVNTEAFF.

J is TRBJ1-2 and V is TRBV7-9, with unresolved D. Per the germline V gene, CDR1 is SEHNR and CDR2 is FQNEAQ (reference sequence). V was pared by 4 bases and J by 1 base, with 13 bases between. The CDR3 contains 15 residues. The CDR3 DNA sequence: TGTGCCAGCAGCTCTGCCAGGACGGATAACTATGGCTACACCTTC. Encoded protein: CASSSARTDNYGYTF.

This clonotype occurred a few times. The V call is TRBV5-1, the J call TRBJ2-7; the D gene is possibly TRBD1 (6 bases). Deletions cut 4 bases from V and 2 bases from J, with 16 bases between. In germline, CDR1 is SGHRS, CDR2 YFSETQ. CDR3 length: 15 residues. In DNA, the CDR3 is TGCGCCAGCAGCCCGCCGCAGGGGCTGACCTACGAGCAGTACTTC. Protein: CASSPPQGLTYEQYF.

This clonotype was seen many times. CDR3 in DNA: TGTGCCAGCAGCTTAGAGCGGAGAGGCGGCACTGAAGCTTTCTTT. Translation: CASSLERRGGTEAFF. The V gene is TRBV7-2, the J gene TRBJ1-1; D call uncertain. Germline values: CDR1 SGHTA, CDR2 FQGNSA. CDR3 length: 15 residues. Trimming took off 1 base at V and 4 bases at J, with 13 bases between the two ends.